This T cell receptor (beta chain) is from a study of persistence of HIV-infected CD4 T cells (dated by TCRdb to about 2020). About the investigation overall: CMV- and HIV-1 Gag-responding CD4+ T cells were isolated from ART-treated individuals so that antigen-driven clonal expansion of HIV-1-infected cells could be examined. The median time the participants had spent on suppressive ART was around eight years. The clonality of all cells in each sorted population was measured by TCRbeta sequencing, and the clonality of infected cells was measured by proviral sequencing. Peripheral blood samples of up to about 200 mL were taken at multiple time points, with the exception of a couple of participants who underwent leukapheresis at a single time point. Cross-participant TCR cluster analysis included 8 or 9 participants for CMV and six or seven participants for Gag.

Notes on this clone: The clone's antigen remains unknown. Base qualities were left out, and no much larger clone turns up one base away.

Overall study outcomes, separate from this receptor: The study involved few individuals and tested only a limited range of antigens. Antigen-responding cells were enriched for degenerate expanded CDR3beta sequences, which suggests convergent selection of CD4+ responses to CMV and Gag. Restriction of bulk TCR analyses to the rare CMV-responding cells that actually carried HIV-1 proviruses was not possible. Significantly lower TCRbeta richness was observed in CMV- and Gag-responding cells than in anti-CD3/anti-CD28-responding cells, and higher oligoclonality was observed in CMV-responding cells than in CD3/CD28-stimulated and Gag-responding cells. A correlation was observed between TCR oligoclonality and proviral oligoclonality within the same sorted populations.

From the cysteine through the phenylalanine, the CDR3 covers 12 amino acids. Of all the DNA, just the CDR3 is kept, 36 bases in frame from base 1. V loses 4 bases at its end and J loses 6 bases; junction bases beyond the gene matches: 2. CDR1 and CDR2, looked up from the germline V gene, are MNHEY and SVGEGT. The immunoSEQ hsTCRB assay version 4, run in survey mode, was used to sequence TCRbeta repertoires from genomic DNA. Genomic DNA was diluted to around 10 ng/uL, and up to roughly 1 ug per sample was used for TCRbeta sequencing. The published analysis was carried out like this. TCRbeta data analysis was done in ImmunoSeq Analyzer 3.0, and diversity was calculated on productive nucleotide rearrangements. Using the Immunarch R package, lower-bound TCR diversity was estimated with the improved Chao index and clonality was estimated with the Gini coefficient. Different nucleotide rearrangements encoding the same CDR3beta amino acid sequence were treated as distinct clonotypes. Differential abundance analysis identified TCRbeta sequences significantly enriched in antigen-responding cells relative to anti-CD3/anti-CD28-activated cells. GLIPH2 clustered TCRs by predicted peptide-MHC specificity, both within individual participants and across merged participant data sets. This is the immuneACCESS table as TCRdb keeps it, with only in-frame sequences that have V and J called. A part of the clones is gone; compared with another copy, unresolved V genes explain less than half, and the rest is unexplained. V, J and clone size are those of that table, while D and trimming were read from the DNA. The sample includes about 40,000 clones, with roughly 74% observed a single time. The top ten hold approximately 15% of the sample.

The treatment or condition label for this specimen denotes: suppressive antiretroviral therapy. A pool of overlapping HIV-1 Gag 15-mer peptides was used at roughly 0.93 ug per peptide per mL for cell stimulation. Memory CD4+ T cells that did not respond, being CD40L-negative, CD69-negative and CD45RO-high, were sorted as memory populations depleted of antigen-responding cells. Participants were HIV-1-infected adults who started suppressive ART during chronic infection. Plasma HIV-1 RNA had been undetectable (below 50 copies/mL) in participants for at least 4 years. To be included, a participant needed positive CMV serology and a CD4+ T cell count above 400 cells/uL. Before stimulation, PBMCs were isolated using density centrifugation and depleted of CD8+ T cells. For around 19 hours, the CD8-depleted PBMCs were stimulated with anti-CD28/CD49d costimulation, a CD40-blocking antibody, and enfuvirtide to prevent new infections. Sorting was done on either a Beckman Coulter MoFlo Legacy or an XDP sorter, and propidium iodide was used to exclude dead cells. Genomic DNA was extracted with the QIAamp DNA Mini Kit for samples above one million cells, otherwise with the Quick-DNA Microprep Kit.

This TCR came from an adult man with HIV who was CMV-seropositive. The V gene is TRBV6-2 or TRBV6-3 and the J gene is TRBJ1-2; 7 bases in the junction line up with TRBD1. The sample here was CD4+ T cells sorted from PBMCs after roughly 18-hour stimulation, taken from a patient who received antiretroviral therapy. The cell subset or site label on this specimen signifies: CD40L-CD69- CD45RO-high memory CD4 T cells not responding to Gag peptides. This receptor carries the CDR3 CASSSGGHGYTF. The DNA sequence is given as TGTGCCAGCAGTTCAGGGGGGCATGGCTACACCTTC.